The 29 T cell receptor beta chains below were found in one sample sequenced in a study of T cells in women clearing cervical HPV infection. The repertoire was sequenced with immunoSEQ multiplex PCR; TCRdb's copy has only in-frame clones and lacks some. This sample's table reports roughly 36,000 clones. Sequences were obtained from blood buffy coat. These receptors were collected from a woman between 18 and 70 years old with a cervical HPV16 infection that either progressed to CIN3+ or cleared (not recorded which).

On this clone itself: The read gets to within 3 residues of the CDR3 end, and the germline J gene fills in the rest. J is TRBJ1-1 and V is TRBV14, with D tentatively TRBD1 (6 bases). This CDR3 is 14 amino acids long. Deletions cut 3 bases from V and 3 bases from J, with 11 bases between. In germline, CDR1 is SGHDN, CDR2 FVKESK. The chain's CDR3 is CASSQYREDTEAFF. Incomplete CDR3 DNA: TGTGCCAGCAGCCAGTACAGGGAGGACACTGAA.

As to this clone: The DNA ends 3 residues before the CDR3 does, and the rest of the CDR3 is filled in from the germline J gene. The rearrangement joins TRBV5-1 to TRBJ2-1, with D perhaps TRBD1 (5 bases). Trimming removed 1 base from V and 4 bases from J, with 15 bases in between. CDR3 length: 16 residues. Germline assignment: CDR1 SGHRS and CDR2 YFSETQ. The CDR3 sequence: CASSLIGDRAYNEQFF. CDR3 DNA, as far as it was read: TGCGCCAGCAGCTTGATCGGAGACAGAGCATACAATGAG.

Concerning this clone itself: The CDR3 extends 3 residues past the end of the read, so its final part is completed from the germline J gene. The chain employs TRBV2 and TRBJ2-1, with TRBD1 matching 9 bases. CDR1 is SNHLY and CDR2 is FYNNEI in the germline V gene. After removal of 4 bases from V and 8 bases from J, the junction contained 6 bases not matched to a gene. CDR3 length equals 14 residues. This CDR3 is CASSVPGQGDEQFF. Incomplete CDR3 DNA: TGTGCCAGCAGTGTCCCGGGACAGGGCGATGAG.

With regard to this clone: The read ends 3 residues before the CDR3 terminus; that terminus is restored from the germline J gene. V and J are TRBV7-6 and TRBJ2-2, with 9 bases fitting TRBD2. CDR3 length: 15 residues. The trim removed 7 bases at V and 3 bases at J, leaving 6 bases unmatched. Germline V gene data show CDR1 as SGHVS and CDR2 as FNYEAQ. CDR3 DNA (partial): TGTGCCAGCATCCCCTCTAGCGGGGACACCGGGGAG. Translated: CASIPSSGDTGE. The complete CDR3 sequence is CASIPSSGDTGELFF.

This CDR3 is CASSPRGGGASDTYTF. Incomplete CDR3 DNA: TGTGCCAGTAGCCCTAGGGGCGGGGGGGCCTCAGATACC. The chain links TRBV19 to TRBJ1-2, with D possibly TRBD1 on 6 matching bases. The sequence runs out 3 residues before the end of the CDR3; the remainder is reconstructed from the germline J gene. CDR3 length: 16 amino acids. CDR1 is LNHDA and CDR2 is SQIVND in the germline V gene (reference sequence).

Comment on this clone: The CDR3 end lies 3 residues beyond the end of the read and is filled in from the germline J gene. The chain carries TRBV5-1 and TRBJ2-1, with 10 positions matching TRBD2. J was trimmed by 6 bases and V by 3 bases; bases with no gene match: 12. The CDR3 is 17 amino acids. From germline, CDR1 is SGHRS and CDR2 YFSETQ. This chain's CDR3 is CASSWTLLGLASNEQFF. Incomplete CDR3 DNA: TGCGCCAGCAGCTGGACCTTATTGGGACTAGCGTCCAATGAG.

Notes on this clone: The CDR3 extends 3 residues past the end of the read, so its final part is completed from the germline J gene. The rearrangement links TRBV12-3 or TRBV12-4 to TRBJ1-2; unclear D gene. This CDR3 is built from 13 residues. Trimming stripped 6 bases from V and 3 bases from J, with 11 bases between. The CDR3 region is CASSLSVDYGYTF. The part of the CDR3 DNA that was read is TGTGCCAGCAGCCTTAGCGTGGACTATGGC.

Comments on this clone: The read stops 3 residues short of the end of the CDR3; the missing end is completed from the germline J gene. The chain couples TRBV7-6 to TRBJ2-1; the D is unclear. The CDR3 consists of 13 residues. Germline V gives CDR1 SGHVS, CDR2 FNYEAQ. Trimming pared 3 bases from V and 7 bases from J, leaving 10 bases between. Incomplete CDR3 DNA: TGTGCCAGCAGCTTCGGTTCCCGGAATGAG. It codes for CASSFGSRNE. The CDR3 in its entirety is CASSFGSRNEQFF.

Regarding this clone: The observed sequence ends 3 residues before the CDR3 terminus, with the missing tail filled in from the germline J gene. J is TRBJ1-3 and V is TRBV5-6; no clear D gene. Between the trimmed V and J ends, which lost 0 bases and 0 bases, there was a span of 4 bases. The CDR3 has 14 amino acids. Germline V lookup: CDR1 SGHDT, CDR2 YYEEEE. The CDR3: CASSLDLSGNTIYF. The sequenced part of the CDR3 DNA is TGTGCCAGCAGCTTGGATCTCTCTGGAAACACC. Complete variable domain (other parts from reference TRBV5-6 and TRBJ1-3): DAGVTQSPTHLIKTRGQQVTLRCSPKSGHDTVSWYQQALGQGPQFIFQYYEEEERQRGNFPDRFSGHQFPNYSSELNVNALLLGDSALYLCASSLDLSGNTIYFGEGSWLTVV.

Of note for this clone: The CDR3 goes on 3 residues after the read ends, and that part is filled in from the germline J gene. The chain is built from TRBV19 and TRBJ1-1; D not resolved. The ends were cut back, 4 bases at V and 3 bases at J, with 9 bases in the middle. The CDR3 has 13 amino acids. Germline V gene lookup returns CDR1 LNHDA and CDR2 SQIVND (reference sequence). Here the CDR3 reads CASSSSMYTEAFF. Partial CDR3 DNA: TGTGCCAGTAGTAGCAGTATGTACACTGAA.

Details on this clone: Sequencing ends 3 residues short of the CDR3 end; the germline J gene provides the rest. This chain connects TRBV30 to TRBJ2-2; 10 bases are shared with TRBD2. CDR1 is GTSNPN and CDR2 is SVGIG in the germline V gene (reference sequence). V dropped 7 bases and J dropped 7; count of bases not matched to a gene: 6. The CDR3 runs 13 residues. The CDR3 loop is CAFLSGGGGELFF. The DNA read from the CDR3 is TGTGCCTTCCTCAGCGGGGGGGGCGGGGAG.

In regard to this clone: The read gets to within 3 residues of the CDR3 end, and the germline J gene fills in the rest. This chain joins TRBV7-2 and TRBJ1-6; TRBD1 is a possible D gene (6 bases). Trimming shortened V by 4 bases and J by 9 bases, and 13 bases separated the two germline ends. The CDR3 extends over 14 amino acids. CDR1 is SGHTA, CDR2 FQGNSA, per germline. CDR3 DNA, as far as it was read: TGTGCCAGCAGCTCCTACGACAGGACTTCACCC. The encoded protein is CASSSYDRTSP. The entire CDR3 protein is CASSSYDRTSPLHF.

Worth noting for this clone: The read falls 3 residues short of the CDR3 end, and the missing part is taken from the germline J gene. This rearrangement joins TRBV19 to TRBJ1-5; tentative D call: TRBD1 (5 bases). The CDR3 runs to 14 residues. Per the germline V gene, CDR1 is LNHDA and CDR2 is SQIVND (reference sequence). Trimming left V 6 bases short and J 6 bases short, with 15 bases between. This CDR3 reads CASRQVGNSQPQHF. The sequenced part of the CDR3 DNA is TGTGCCAGTAGACAGGTCGGAAATTCTCAGCCC.

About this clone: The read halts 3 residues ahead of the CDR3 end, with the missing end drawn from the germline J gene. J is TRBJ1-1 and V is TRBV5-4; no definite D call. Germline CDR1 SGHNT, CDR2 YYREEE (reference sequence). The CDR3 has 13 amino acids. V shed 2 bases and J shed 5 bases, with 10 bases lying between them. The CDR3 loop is CASSFPGVTEAFF. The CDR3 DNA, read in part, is TGTGCCAGCAGCTTCCCCGGGGTGACTGAA.

CDR3 DNA, as far as it was read: TGCGCCAGCAGCTTAAGGGCAGAGGGGGCTGTTCATTCACCG. Encoded protein: CASSLRAEGAVHSP. The complete CDR3 sequence is CASSLRAEGAVHSPLFF. The genes are TRBV5-1 and TRBJ2-2, with 7 bases matching TRBD1. The read comes to an end 3 residues before the CDR3 does, leaving the germline J gene to fill in the end. From germline, CDR1 is SGHRS and CDR2 YFSETQ. The CDR3 spans 17 residues.

Partial CDR3 DNA: TGTGCCAGCAAGGGACTAGCACACGAC. It encodes CASKGLAHD. The whole CDR3 sequence is CASKGLAHDYTF. This rearrangement joins TRBV2 to TRBJ1-2; TRBD1 might be the D (5 bases). The read terminates 3 residues before the CDR3 end, so the remaining end is supplied by the germline J gene. Germline V gene sequence: CDR1 SNHLY, CDR2 FYNNEI. The CDR3 consists of 12 residues.

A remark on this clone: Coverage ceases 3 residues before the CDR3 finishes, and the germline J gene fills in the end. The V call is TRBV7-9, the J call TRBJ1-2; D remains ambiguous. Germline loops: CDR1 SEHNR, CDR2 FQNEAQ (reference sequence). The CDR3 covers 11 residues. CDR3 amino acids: CASSSAYDYTF. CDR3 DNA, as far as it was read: TGTGCCAGCAGCTCCGCCTACGAC.

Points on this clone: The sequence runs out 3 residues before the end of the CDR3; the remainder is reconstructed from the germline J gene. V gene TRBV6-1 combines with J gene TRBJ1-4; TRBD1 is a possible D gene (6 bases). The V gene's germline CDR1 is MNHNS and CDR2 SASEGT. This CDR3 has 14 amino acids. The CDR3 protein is CASSDPSEGEKLFF. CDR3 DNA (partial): TGTGCCAGCAGTGACCCCTCAGAGGGGGAGAAA.

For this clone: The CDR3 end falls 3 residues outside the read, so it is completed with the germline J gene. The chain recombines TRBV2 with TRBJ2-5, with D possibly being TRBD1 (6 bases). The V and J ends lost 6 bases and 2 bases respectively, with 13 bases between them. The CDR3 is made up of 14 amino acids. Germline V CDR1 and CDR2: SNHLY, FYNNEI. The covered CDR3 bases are TGTGCCAGCAGCCTGGACAGTGGACAAGAGACC. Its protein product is CASSLDSGQET. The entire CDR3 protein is CASSLDSGQETQYF.

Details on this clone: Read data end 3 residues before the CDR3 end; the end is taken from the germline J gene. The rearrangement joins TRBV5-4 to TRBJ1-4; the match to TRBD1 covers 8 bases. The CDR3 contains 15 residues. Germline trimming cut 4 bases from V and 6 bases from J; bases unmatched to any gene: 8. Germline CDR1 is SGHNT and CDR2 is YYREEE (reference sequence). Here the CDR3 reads CASSLNRGVDEKLFF. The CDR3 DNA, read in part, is TGTGCCAGCAGCCTAAACAGGGGGGTGGATGAAAAA.

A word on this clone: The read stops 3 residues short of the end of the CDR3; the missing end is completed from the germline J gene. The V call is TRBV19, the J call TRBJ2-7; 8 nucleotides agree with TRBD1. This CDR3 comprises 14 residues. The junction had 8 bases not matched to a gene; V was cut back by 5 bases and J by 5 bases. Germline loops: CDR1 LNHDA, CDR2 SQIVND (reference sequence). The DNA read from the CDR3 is TGTGCCAGTAGTCCTGGACAGGGATCCAACGAG. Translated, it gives CASSPGQGSNE. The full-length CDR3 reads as CASSPGQGSNEQYF.

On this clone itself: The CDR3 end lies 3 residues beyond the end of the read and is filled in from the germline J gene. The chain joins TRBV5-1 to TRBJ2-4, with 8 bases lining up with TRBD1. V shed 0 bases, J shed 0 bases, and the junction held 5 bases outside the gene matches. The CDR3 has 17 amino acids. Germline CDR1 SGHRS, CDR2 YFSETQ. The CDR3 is CASSLEGGQGAKNIQYF. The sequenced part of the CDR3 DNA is TGCGCCAGCAGCTTGGAGGGAGGACAGGGAGCCAAAAACATT.

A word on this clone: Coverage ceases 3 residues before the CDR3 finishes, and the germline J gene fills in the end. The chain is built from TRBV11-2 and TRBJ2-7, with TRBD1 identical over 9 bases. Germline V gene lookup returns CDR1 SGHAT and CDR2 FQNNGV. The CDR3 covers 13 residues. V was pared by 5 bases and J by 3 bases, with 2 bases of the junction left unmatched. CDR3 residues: CASSRQGGYEQYF. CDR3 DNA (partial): TGTGCCAGCAGCCGACAGGGGGGCTACGAG.

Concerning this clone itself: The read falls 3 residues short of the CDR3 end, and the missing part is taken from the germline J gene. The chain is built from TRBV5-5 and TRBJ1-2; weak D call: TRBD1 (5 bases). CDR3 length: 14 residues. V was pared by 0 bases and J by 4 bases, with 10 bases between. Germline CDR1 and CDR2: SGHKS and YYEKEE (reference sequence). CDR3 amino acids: CASSLATASYGYTF. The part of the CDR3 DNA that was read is TGTGCCAGCAGCTTGGCGACAGCCTCCTATGGC.

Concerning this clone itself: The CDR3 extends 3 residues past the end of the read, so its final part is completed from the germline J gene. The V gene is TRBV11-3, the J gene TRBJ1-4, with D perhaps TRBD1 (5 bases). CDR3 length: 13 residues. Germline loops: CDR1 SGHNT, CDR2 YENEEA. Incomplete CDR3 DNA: TGTGCCAGCAGCCAGGGCGGTAATTCACCA. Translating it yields CASSQGGNSP. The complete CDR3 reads CASSQGGNSPLFF.

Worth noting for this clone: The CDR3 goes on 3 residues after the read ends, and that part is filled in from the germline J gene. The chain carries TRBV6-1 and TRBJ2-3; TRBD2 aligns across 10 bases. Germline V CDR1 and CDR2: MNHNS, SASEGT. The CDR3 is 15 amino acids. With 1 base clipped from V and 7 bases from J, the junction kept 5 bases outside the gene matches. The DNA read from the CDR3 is TGTGCCAGCAGTGAAGTTACTAGCGGGGCATATACG. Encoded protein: CASSEVTSGAYT. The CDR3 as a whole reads CASSEVTSGAYTQYF.

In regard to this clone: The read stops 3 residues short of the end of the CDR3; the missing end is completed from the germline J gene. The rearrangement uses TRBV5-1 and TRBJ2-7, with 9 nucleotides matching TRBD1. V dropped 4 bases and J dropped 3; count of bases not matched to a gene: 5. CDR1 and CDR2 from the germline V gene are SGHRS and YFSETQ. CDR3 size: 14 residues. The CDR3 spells CASSDRDRVYEQYF. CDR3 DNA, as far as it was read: TGCGCCAGCAGCGACCGGGACAGGGTCTACGAG.

CDR3 protein: CASSWADTGELFF. CDR3 DNA, as far as it was read: TGCGCCAGCAGCTGGGCCGACACCGGGGAG. The chain combines TRBV5-1 with TRBJ2-2; D gene ambiguous. The CDR3 end falls 3 residues outside the read, so it is completed with the germline J gene. V was trimmed by 3 bases and J by 3 bases, leaving 6 bases between them. The CDR3 covers 13 residues. Germline V CDR1 and CDR2: SGHRS, YFSETQ.

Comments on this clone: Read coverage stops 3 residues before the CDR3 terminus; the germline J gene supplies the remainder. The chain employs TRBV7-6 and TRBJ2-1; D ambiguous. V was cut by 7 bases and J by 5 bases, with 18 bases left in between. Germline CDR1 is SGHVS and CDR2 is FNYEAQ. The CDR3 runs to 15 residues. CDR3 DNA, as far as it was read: TGTGCCAGCACCCTTTCCTCCGGGTATCACAATGAG. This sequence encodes CASTLSSGYHNE. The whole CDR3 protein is CASTLSSGYHNEQFF.